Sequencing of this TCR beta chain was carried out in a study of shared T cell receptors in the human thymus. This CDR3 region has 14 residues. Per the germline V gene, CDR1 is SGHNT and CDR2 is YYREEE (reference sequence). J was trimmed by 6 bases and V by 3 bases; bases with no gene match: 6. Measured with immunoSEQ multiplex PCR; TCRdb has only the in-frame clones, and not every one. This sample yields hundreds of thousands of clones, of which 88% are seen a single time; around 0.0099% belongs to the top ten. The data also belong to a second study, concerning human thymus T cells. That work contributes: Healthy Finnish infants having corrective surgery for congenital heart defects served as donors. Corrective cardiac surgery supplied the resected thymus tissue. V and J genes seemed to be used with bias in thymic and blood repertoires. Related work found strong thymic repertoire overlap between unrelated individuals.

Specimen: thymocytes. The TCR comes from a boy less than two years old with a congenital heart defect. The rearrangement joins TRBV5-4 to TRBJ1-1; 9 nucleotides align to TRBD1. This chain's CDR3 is CASSSGQGIPEAFF. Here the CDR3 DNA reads TGTGCCAGCAGCTCCGGACAGGGGATCCCTGAAGCTTTCTTT.